This T cell receptor beta chain was identified during a study of brain T cells in children with intractable seizures. Time point given: blood from clinic visit 5 months post-surgery; TSC patient then seizure free. Sequencing was limited to surgery cases with top T cell transcript signatures in brain tissue. At least one anti-epileptic drug was given before surgery. The germline V gene has CDR1 SGHNT and CDR2 YENEEA. V shed 5 bases, J shed 2 bases, and the junction held 3 bases outside the gene matches. The CDR3 is 15 amino acids. Findings and caveats of the study: Absence of clones before surgery may stem from lower sequencing depth. Only CDR3 sequence similarity suggested viral specificity, without known HCMV serostatus.

As to this clone: The antigen remains undetermined.

Libraries were prepared by immunoSEQ multiplex PCR; TCRdb keeps only in-frame clonotypes and omits some of them. The sample gives a few hundred thousand clones, 93% of which show up once; roughly 6% is in the top ten. V gene TRBV11-3 combines with J gene TRBJ2-3; TRBD1 agrees at 11 bases. The material was peripheral blood, obtained 5 to 6 months after surgery. This sequence originates from a boy in the first two years of life with tuberous sclerosis and intractable seizures. The CDR3 DNA reads TGTGCCAGCAGCCCGGGACAGGGGGTCACAGATACGCAGTATTTT. As protein: CASSPGQGVTDTQYF. Together with reference TRBV11-3 and TRBJ2-3, the CDR3 gives the full variable domain: EAGVVQSPRYKIIEKKQPVAFWCNPISGHNTLYWYLQNLGQGPELLIRYENEEAVDDSQLPKDRFSAERLKGVDSTLKIQPAELGDSAVYLCASSPGQGVTDTQYFGPGTRLTVL.